The following is a TCR beta chain sequence with its context. There are 13 residues in the CDR3. Germline CDR1 SQVTM, CDR2 ANQGSEA. V lost 4 bases and J 3 bases, leaving 13 bases between the germline ends. RNA transcripts were the template for amplifying TCR beta CDR3 regions. Using the HTBI primer set, a first-round RT-PCR was run on the TCR CDR3. TCRdb reanalysed the multiplex PCR reads using MiXCR and keeps one entry per CDR3 protein. The table lists 600,000 to 800,000 distinct CDR3 sequences, 30% to 40% of them singletons. With a duration under 2 months, the hyperthyroidism was newly diagnosed in patients aged 18 to 65. This sample is part of a study of T cells in Graves' hyperthyroidism and ophthalmopathy.

The sample was blood. The rearrangement uses TRBV29-1 and TRBJ2-7; perhaps TRBD1 as D (6 bases). This clonotype was obtained from a woman in her thirties or forties with Graves' hyperthyroidism. DNA for the CDR3: TGCAGCGTTGGGGGACAACCGAACTACGAGCAGTACTTC. Protein: CSVGGQPNYEQYF.